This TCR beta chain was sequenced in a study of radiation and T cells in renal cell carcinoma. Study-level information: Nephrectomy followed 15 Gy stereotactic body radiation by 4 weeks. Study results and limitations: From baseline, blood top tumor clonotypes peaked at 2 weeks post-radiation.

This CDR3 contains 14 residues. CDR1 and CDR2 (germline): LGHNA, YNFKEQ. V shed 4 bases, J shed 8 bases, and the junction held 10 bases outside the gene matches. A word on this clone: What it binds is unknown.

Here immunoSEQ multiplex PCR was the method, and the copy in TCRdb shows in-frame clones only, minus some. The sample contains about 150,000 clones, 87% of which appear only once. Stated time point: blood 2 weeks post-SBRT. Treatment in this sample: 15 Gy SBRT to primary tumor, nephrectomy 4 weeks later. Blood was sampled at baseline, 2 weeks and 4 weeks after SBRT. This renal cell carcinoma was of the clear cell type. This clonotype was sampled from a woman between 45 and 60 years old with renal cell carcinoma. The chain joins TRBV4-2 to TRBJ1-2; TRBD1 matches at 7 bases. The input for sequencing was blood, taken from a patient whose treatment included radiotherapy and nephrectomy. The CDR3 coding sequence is TGTGCCAGCAGCCCTGGGGACAGCTTTGGCGGCTACACCTTC. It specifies CASSPGDSFGGYTF.